This TCR beta chain came from a study of blood T cell repertoires in COVID-19. Study in general: Acute and convalescent COVID-19 samples came from the United States, Italy and Spain. T cells, B-cell-depleted T cells, or PBMCs provided the cDNA or gDNA that served as material.

Original data processing: Estimation of nucleated cell counts relied on the amplification of reference gene primers. Profiled with immunoSEQ multiplex PCR; TCRdb holds only in-frame clones, not every one. V, J and clone size are taken as reported in that table, and D and trimming were inferred from the DNA itself. Here the sample spans tens of thousands of clones, 90% being singletons. CDR3 length equals 10 residues. Deletions cut 2 bases from V and 10 bases from J, with 5 bases between. The V gene's germline CDR1 is MNHNS and CDR2 SASEGT. This sequence was found in a man between 65 and 85 years old with acute or convalescent COVID-19. The chain recombines TRBV6-1 with TRBJ1-1; D call uncertain. Source material: peripheral blood. This CDR3 reads CASSEFRAFF. CDR3 in DNA: TGTGCCAGCAGTGAATTTCGAGCTTTCTTT.